This passage covers 29 T cell receptor beta chains from one sample sequenced in a study of CD4 and CD8 cells across lung adenocarcinoma regions. MiXCR, run by TCRdb on the PCR reads, gives a single entry per CDR3 protein. The table shows about 5,200 distinct CDR3 sequences, with 50% occurring only once. The sequenced sample was CD4+ T cells from the margin of a lung tumor. Every receptor here comes from a male donor with lung adenocarcinoma. The CD4 and CD8 labels of this study may be unreliable.

The chain uses TRBV9 and TRBJ1-1; tentatively, D is TRBD1 (6 bases). Germline lookup yields CDR1 SGDLS and CDR2 YYNGEE. The V and J ends lost 5 bases and 10 bases respectively, with 12 bases between them. The CDR3 totals 11 residues. The CDR3 sequence: CASSRGTRAFF. The CDR3 DNA follows: TGTGCCAGCAGTAGGGGGACTAGAGCTTTCTTT.

This clonotype was detected only a few times. V usage is TRBV6-1 and J usage is TRBJ1-6; TRBD1 matches at 7 bases. Unmatched junction bases numbered 11, after V lost 6 bases and J lost 15 bases. Germline V gives CDR1 MNHNS, CDR2 SASEGT. The CDR3 has 13 residues. The CDR3: CASRPWTGPLLHF. Here the CDR3 DNA reads TGTGCCAGCAGACCTTGGACAGGCCCCCTCCTCCACTTT.

The V and J genes are TRBV6-5 and TRBJ2-5; D perhaps matches TRBD2 (6 bases). Trimming cost V 0 bases and J 2 bases, with 16 bases left between them. CDR1 and CDR2 (germline): MNHEY, SVGAGI. This CDR3 has 17 amino acids. In DNA form, the CDR3 reads TGTGCCAGCAGTTACTCCGGGCTAGCGAGGGGACAAGAGACCCAGTACTTC. Residues: CASSYSGLARGQETQYF.

As DNA, the CDR3 is TGCGCCAGCGGCCAGGTTATGGATACGCAGTATTTT. Amino acid sequence: CASGQVMDTQYF. The J gene is TRBJ2-3, the V gene TRBV10-2; D remains unclear. The V end lost 8 bases, the J end lost 6 bases, and 12 bases lay between the germline ends. This CDR3 spans 12 amino acids. Germline CDR1 and CDR2: WSHSY and SAAADI.

The count of this clonotype is one. The chain has TRBV27 and TRBJ2-1; no clear D. The CDR3 sequence is 14 residues long. Trimming stripped 3 bases from V and 1 base from J, with 7 bases between. Germline loops: CDR1 MNHEY, CDR2 SMNVEV (reference sequence). The CDR3 DNA is TGTGCCAGCAGTTTTCGACCGTCCTACAATGAGCAGTTCTTC. Its translation: CASSFRPSYNEQFF.

This clonotype is termed medium-sized. The chain combines TRBV20-1 with TRBJ2-1; D is unresolved. Germline V gene lookup returns CDR1 DFQATT and CDR2 SNEGSKA (reference sequence). The V end lost 2 bases, the J end lost 8 bases, and 10 bases lay between the germline ends. The CDR3 runs to 12 residues. The CDR3 sequence: CSARIGTYEQFF. For the CDR3, the DNA is TGCAGTGCTAGAATTGGAACTTATGAGCAGTTCTTC.

The chain joins TRBV7-2 to TRBJ1-4, with a tentative D call TRBD1 (5 bases). The germline V gene has CDR1 SGHTA and CDR2 FQGNSA. Trimming took 5 bases from V and 10 from J, leaving 14 bases between them. The CDR3 sequence is 13 residues long. The CDR3 region has the DNA TGTGCCAGCAGCCCCGGGACGGCCCGAAAACTGTTTTTT. Residues: CASSPGTARKLFF.

By sample share, this clonotype is medium-sized. The chain recombines TRBV10-2 with TRBJ2-5; D is ambiguous. Trimming stripped 3 bases from V and 2 bases from J, with 7 bases between. CDR1 and CDR2 (germline): WSHSY, SAAADI. CDR3 size: 13 residues. CDR3 in DNA: TGCGCCAGCAGTGAAACAACTCAAGAGACCCAGTACTTC. Translated, it gives CASSETTQETQYF.

This clonotype is labeled large. The CDR3, as DNA: TGTGCCAGCAGTTACGGGACTAGCGGGAGGGCCCGGGGCAATGAGCAGTTCTTC. Translating it yields CASSYGTSGRARGNEQFF. The chain uses TRBV6-5 and TRBJ2-1, with 16 bases identical to TRBD2. This CDR3 spans 18 amino acids. Germline V gives CDR1 MNHEY, CDR2 SVGAGI. Trimming took 2 bases from V and 6 from J; bases not matched to a gene: 7.

This rearrangement joins TRBV6-1 to TRBJ2-3; 10 nucleotides agree with TRBD1. CDR1 and CDR2 (germline): MNHNS, SASEGT. The CDR3 contains 15 residues. V dropped 7 bases and J dropped 9; count of bases not matched to a gene: 13. The CDR3 DNA reads TGTGCCAGCAACAGCCGGGACAGGGGCAAAGAGACGCAGTATTTT. It yields the protein CASNSRDRGKETQYF.

By sample share, this clonotype is medium-sized. The CDR3 is CASSRIAGFTDTQYF. The CDR3 coding sequence is TGTGCCAGCAGTCGGATAGCGGGATTCACAGATACGCAGTATTTT. The chain recombines TRBV6-1 with TRBJ2-3; 8 bases align to TRBD2. Germline assignment: CDR1 MNHNS and CDR2 SASEGT. The CDR3 extends over 15 amino acids. V gave up 5 bases and J gave up 2 bases; unmatched junction bases: 6.

V gene TRBV7-8 combines with J gene TRBJ2-1, with a weak D call TRBD1 (6 bases). Trimming cost V 6 bases and J 0 bases, with 12 bases left between them. CDR1 SGHVS and CDR2 FQNEAQ come from the germline V gene. The CDR3 is 15 amino acids. In DNA, the CDR3 is TGTGCCAGCAGTGGTAGGGGGAGCTCCTACAATGAGCAGTTCTTC. Translated, it gives CASSGRGSSYNEQFF.

The rearrangement joins TRBV3-1 to TRBJ2-1; D is ambiguous. The end of the DNA is better explained by TRBJ2-7, so the J call may be wrong. This CDR3 is 15 amino acids long. The germline CDR1 and CDR2 sequences are LGHDT and YNNKEL (reference sequence). CDR3 in DNA: TGTGCCAGCAGCCAAGGCCACCCGCCCCGCTACGAGCAGTACTTC. It is translated as CASSQGHPPRYEQYF.

The chain carries TRBV11-1 and TRBJ1-2; TRBD1 aligns across 10 bases. The CDR3 spans 13 residues. V lost 3 bases, J lost 8 bases, and 3 bases stayed unmatched. Germline V lookup: CDR1 SGHAT, CDR2 FQDESV (reference sequence). CDR3 amino acids: CASSLRTGGGYTF. As DNA, the CDR3 is TGTGCCAGCAGCTTGAGGACAGGGGGAGGCTACACCTTC.

This chain joins TRBV7-2 and TRBJ2-1; TRBD2 agrees at 7 bases. The end of the DNA is better explained by TRBJ2-7, so the J call may be wrong. The CDR3 extends over 14 amino acids. Germline-derived CDR1 and CDR2 are SGHTA and FQGNSA. In DNA, the CDR3 is TGTGCGGGCAGTGGGGGAGGGCCCCAAGAGACGCAGTACTTC. The encoded protein is CAGSGGGPQETQYF.

This clonotype is judged medium-sized. CDR3 sequence (DNA): TGTGCCAGCAGTGAATGGGGAAGCTCCTACGAGCAGTACTTC. Translating it yields CASSEWGSSYEQYF. This chain joins TRBV6-1 and TRBJ2-7; D is unclear. The CDR3 covers 14 residues. Germline V gene lookup returns CDR1 MNHNS and CDR2 SASEGT. V lost 2 bases, J lost 0 bases, and 8 bases lay in between.

This clonotype was detected once. The rearrangement links TRBV3-1 to TRBJ2-1; 8 bases fit TRBD1. TRBJ2-7 matches the DNA end more closely, so the J call is doubtful. Germline CDR1 is LGHDT and CDR2 is YNNKEL (reference sequence). The CDR3 is 15 residues long. The CDR3 sequence: CASSQDRGQAYEQYF. The CDR3 DNA sequence: TGTGCCAGCAGCCAAGACAGGGGACAGGCCTACGAGCAGTACTTC.

This clonotype was detected only once. The J gene is TRBJ2-5, the V gene TRBV6-5, with 7 bases fitting TRBD1. Per the germline V gene, CDR1 is MNHEY and CDR2 is SVGAGI. This CDR3 contains 16 residues. Unmatched junction bases numbered 7, after V lost 0 bases and J lost 3 bases. CDR3 amino acids: CASSYSVGQGEETQYF. Here the CDR3 DNA reads TGTGCCAGCAGTTACTCGGTGGGGCAGGGGGAAGAGACCCAGTACTTC.

The chain has TRBV6-1 and TRBJ2-3; 9 nucleotides align to TRBD1. This CDR3 is built from 16 residues. V shed 1 base, J shed 3 bases, and the junction held 5 bases outside the gene matches. The V gene's germline CDR1 is MNHNS and CDR2 SASEGT. CDR3 loop: CASSEDPGQGTDTQYF. The CDR3 DNA reads as TGTGCCAGCAGTGAAGACCCGGGACAGGGAACAGATACGCAGTATTTT.

By frequency in the sample, this clonotype is medium-sized. The J gene is TRBJ1-2, the V gene TRBV14; 7 bases match TRBD1. The CDR3 is made up of 14 amino acids. Germline values: CDR1 SGHDN, CDR2 FVKESK. The J segment lost 5 bases and the V segment lost 1 base, leaving 4 bases of the junction unmatched. The CDR3 region has the DNA TGTGCCAGCAGCCAAGGACAGGGACGGTATGGCTACACCTTC. This gives the protein CASSQGQGRYGYTF. Drawing the rest from reference TRBV14 and TRBJ1-2, the complete variable domain is EAGVTQFPSHSVIEKGQTVTLRCDPISGHDNLYWYRRVMGKEIKFLLHFVKESKQDESGMPNNRFLAERTGGTYSTLKVQPAELEDSGVYFCASSQGQGRYGYTFGSGTRLTVV.

This clonotype was counted a few times. The chain has TRBV7-8 and TRBJ2-1; 8 positions match TRBD2. The J call may be mistaken, given a closer DNA end match to TRBJ2-5. There are 15 residues in the CDR3. Germline CDR1 is SGHVS and CDR2 is FQNEAQ. In DNA form, the CDR3 reads TGTGCCAGCAGCTTCCCTACTAGCGGTGAAGAGACCCAGTACTTC. This codes for CASSFPTSGEETQYF.

V and J are TRBV20-1 and TRBJ1-2; 8 nucleotides agree with TRBD1. The germline CDR1 and CDR2 sequences are DFQATT and SNEGSKA (reference sequence). Unmatched junction bases numbered 14, after V lost 6 bases and J lost 8 bases. The CDR3 runs 14 residues. The CDR3 bases are TGCAGTGCCATCCGGGAGCAGGGGGCTCGGGGCTACACCTTC. This encodes CSAIREQGARGYTF.

The chain joins TRBV6-1 to TRBJ2-5; D is perhaps TRBD2 (6 bases). Deletions cut 9 bases from V and 4 bases from J, with 18 bases between. CDR3 length: 14 amino acids. CDR1 is MNHNS and CDR2 is SASEGT in the germline V gene. The CDR3 loop reads CARPVLAVGETQYF. In DNA, the CDR3 is TGTGCCAGGCCGGTTTTAGCGGTAGGAGAGACCCAGTACTTC.

This rearrangement joins TRBV12-3 or TRBV12-4 to TRBJ2-1; D perhaps matches TRBD1 (6 bases). The CDR3 is 15 amino acids. The V end lost 5 bases, the J end lost 10 bases, and 21 bases lay between the germline ends. The CDR3 protein is CASSPFRGLQREQFF. CDR3 nucleotides: TGTGCCAGCAGTCCCTTCAGGGGCCTCCAGAGGGAGCAGTTCTTC.

CDR3 amino acids: CASSEGHSYEQYF. In nucleotides, the CDR3 is TGCGCCAGCAGTGAGGGACACTCCTACGAGCAGTACTTC. V usage is TRBV10-1 and J usage is TRBJ2-5, with D possibly being TRBD1 (5 bases). The assigned J gene may be wrong: the sequence end matches TRBJ2-7 better. CDR3 length equals 13 residues. Germline V lookup: CDR1 WNHNN, CDR2 SYGVQD (reference sequence).

The rearrangement uses TRBV4-1 and TRBJ2-1, with D perhaps matching TRBD2 (5 bases). Trimming pared 1 base from V and 9 bases from J, leaving 7 bases between. There are 12 residues in the CDR3. Germline V gives CDR1 MGHRA, CDR2 YSYEKL. In nucleotides, the CDR3 is TGCGCCAGCAGCCAAGTACGGGGTGAGCAGTTCTTC. Its translation is CASSQVRGEQFF.

The V and J genes are TRBV27 and TRBJ2-2; D not resolved. There are 14 residues in the CDR3. CDR1 is MNHEY and CDR2 is SMNVEV in the germline V gene (reference sequence). The V end was cut by 2 bases, the J end by 1 base, with 5 bases between. Here the CDR3 DNA reads TGTGCCAGCAGTTTAAGGGAGAACACCGGGGAGCTGTTTTTT. Amino acids: CASSLRENTGELFF.

This clonotype was seen once. The chain employs TRBV27 and TRBJ2-5; TRBD1 matches 7 bases. CDR1 MNHEY and CDR2 SMNVEV come from the germline V gene (reference sequence). The CDR3 is made up of 17 amino acids. With 5 bases clipped from V and 8 bases from J, the junction kept 20 bases outside the gene matches. The DNA for the CDR3 is TGTGCCAGCAGTGCGGGCCGAGTGGCTTCTGGGACAGATACCCAGTACTTC. Translating gives CASSAGRVASGTDTQYF.

In this sample, this clonotype turned up a few times. The J gene is TRBJ2-3, the V gene TRBV7-2; TRBD2 matches at 7 bases. Germline CDR1 is SGHTA and CDR2 is FQGNSA. The CDR3 length is 19 residues. V lost 4 bases, J lost 3 bases, and 19 bases stayed unmatched. The CDR3 loop is CASSSSRAGAGGITDTQYF. The DNA of the CDR3 is TGTGCCAGCAGCTCGTCTAGGGCGGGAGCGGGCGGAATTACAGATACGCAGTATTTT.